This T cell receptor beta chain stems from a study of intratumoral heterogeneity in liver cancer. In the study overall: The median patient age was approximately 63 years, and most were male.

This CDR3 is built from 14 residues. Per germline, CDR1 SNHLY and CDR2 FYNNEI. The V and J ends lost 6 bases and 4 bases, in that order; junction bases with no gene match: 8. Clones were sequenced by immunoSEQ multiplex PCR, and TCRdb holds only the in-frame ones, with some missing. This sample has over 20,000 clones, with around 75% found just once. This clonotype originated in a woman between 70 and 85 years old with hepatocellular carcinoma. V usage is TRBV2 and J usage is TRBJ1-2, with TRBD1 matching over 7 bases. This specimen was tumor-adjacent normal tissue, taken before any cancer treatment. The chain's CDR3 is CASRFTGTVYGYTF. The CDR3 region has the DNA TGTGCCAGCAGATTCACCGGGACAGTCTATGGCTACACCTTC.